This T cell receptor (beta chain) is drawn from a study of cytomegalovirus exposure and HLA in healthy donors. It was with 60 Vbeta and 13 Jbeta primers that the PCR ran. Generated by immunoSEQ multiplex PCR, the TCRdb table keeps only in-frame clones and is missing some. Of tens of thousands of clones detected, 55% to 70% appear once; the ten largest clones hold approximately 15%. The CDR3 totals 18 residues. The J segment lost 6 bases and the V segment lost 5 bases, leaving 16 bases of the junction unmatched. Germline CDR1 MDHEN, CDR2 SYDVKM. The genes are TRBV28 and TRBJ2-2, with 9 bases fitting TRBD1. This sequence originates from a woman aged 40 to 50 in good health and CMV-seropositive. The sample was PBMCs. The CDR3 loop is CASSPRMPGQGPAGELFF. CDR3 nucleotides: TGTGCCAGCAGTCCCCGTATGCCCGGACAGGGGCCGGCCGGGGAGCTGTTTTTT.